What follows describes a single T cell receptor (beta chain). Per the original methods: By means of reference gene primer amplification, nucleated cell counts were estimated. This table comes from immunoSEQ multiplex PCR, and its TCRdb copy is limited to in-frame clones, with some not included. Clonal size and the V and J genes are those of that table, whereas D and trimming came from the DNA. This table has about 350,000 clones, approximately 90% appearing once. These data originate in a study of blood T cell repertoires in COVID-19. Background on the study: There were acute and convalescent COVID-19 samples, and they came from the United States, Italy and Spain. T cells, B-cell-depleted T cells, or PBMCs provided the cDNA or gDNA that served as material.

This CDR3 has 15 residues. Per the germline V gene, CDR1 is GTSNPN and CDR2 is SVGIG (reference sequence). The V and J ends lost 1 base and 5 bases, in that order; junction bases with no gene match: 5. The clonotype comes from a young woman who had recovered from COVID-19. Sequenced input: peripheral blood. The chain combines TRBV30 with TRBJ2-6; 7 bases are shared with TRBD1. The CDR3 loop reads CAWSGTGGRANVLTF. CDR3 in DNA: TGTGCCTGGAGTGGGACAGGCGGTAGGGCCAACGTCCTGACTTTC. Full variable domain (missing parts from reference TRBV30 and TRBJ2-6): SQTIHQWPATLVQPVGSPLSLECTVEGTSNPNLYWYRQAAGRGLQLLFYSVGIGQISSEVPQNLSASRPQDRQFILSSKKLLLSDSGFYLCAWSGTGGRANVLTFGAGSRLTVL.